The rows below give T cell receptor beta chains drawn from one sample of a study of shared clonotypes between healthy human individuals. Here immunoSEQ multiplex PCR was the method, and the copy in TCRdb shows in-frame clones only, minus some. Of about 1.1 million clones in the sample, about 80% were seen once. The source material was memory CD4+ T cells from PBMCs. Receptors originate from a man in his late teens or twenties in good health. Some clones in this sample may be carry-over from other donors' samples. CDR3s include the opening cysteine and the closing phenylalanine or tryptophan. The D gene is left open where the match is weak. The size field is filled for only some rows; it gives once, few, many or a size class.

v_call	j_call	d_call	clone_size	cdr3_nt	cdr3_aa
TRBV2	TRBJ2-3	.	.	TGTGCCAGCAGCATTAGCGCAGCCAGCACAGATACGCAGTATTTT	CASSISAASTDTQYF
TRBV29-1	TRBJ1-1	TRBD1	.	TGCAGCGTTGGAGGGACAGGGGGCGTCACTGAAGCTTTCTTT	CSVGGTGGVTEAFF
TRBV29-1	TRBJ2-7	.	few	TGCAGCGACCACGGACAGCGATACGAGCAGTACTTC	CSDHGQRYEQYF
TRBV6-1	TRBJ1-4	.	once	TGTGCCAGCAGTGCCGGCTATACTAATGAAAAACTGTTTTTT	CASSAGYTNEKLFF
TRBV6-5	TRBJ2-6	.	.	TGTGCCAGCAGTCCTTACAGATCGGGGGCCAACGTCCTGACTTTC	CASSPYRSGANVLTF
TRBV11-3	TRBJ1-2	TRBD1	.	TGTGCCAGCAGCTTCCGACAGGGGATGTTGGGTGGCTACACCTTC	CASSFRQGMLGGYTF
TRBV6-6	TRBJ2-7	.	.	TGTGCCAGCAGTCAGGACCAGCGGGAGCAGTACTTC	CASSQDQREQYF
TRBV6-5	TRBJ1-2	TRBD1	few	TGTGCCAACCGGACAGGGTGCTATGGCTACACCTTC	CANRTGCYGYTF
TRBV5-1	TRBJ2-5	TRBD2	.	TGCGCCAGCAGCGTCGGGACTAGCGGGACCTTGGAGACCCAGTACTTC	CASSVGTSGTLETQYF
TRBV4-3	TRBJ2-2	.	.	TGCGCCAGCAGCCAAGGACAGATGATTAACACCGGGGAGCTGTTTTTT	CASSQGQMINTGELFF
TRBV28	TRBJ1-2	TRBD1	.	TGTGCCAGCAGGGTTTGGACAGGGACTAACTATGGCTACACCTTC	CASRVWTGTNYGYTF
TRBV14	TRBJ2-4	.	.	TGTGCCAGCAGCCAAGAGTGGCAGAGAAACATTCAGTACTTC	CASSQEWQRNIQYF
TRBV4-1	TRBJ2-3	.	.	TGCGCCAGCGCTCCCCAGGGAAACACAGATACGCAGTATTTT	CASAPQGNTDTQYF
TRBV14	TRBJ2-1	.	.	TGTGCCAGCAGGGGGACGGGGAGCTCCTACAATGAGCAGTTCTTC	CASRGTGSSYNEQFF
TRBV5-1	TRBJ2-3	.	.	TGCGCCAGCAGCTTGGAGCCGGAAAGCACAGATACGCAGTATTTT	CASSLEPESTDTQYF
TRBV30	TRBJ2-3	.	.	TGTGCCTGGATGGCAGACACAGATACGCAGTATTTT	CAWMADTDTQYF
TRBV5-6	TRBJ2-1	TRBD2	few	TGTGCCAGCAGCTTATTCGGACTAGCGGGAGGGCCGGGTGAGCAGTTCTTC	CASSLFGLAGGPGEQFF
TRBV9	TRBJ1-5	.	.	TGTGCCAGCAGCGTAGGAGAGGATCAGCCCCAGCATTTT	CASSVGEDQPQHF
TRBV6-6	TRBJ1-1	.	.	TGTGCCAGTACCCTGAACACTGAAGCTTTCTTT	CASTLNTEAFF
TRBV5-4	TRBJ2-3	.	.	TGTGCCAGCAGCTACGGACGGACTCGTATCACAGATACGCAGTATTTT	CASSYGRTRITDTQYF
TRBV30	TRBJ2-5	.	.	TGTGCCTGGAGATCATCAATATTCCGAGCGGCCCCTGAGACCCAGTACTTC	CAWRSSIFRAAPETQYF
TRBV27	TRBJ2-1	TRBD2	.	TGTGCCAGCAGTACAGCTCAAAGCGGGAGTCCGGGCAATGAGCAGTTCTTC	CASSTAQSGSPGNEQFF
TRBV5-1	TRBJ2-7	TRBD2	.	TGCGCCAGCAGCCCTGGGACTAGCGGGGCGACCTCCTACGAGCAGTACTTC	CASSPGTSGATSYEQYF
TRBV5-1	TRBJ2-5	.	.	TGCGCCAGCAGCTTGGCTGGCCCTGAGACCCAGTACTTC	CASSLAGPETQYF
TRBV6-1	TRBJ1-4	.	.	TGTGCCAGCAGTGAAGGCGGAGGGAGGTATAATGAAAAACTGTTTTTT	CASSEGGGRYNEKLFF
TRBV28	TRBJ1-4	.	.	TGTGCCGGGTCAGATTACGTGGGTGAAAAACTGTTTTTT	CAGSDYVGEKLFF